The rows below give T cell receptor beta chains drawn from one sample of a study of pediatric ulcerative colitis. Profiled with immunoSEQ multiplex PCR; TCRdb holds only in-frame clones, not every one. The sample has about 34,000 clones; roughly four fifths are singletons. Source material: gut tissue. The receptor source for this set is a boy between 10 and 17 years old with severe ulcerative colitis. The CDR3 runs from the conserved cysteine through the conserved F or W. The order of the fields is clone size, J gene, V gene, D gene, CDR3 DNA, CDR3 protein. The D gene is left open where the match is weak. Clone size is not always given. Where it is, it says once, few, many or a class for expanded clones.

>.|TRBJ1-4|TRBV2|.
TGTGCCAGCGGGAATAATGAAAAACTGTTTTTT
CASGNNEKLFF
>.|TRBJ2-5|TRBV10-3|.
TGTGCCATCAGTGAAACAGGTGAAGAGACCCAGTACTTC
CAISETGEETQYF
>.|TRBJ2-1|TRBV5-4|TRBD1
TGTGCCAGCAGCCCCAGGGGGAAAACATCCTACAATGAGCAGTTCTTC
CASSPRGKTSYNEQFF
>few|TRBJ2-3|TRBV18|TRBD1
TGTGCCAGCTCACCCCGGGACAGGATCACAGATACGCAGTATTTT
CASSPRDRITDTQYF
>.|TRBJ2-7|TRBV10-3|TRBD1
TGTGCCATCAGTGAGCTGGGACAGGGGACTAGTGGGGGGGCAGGGCAGTACTTC
CAISELGQGTSGGAGQYF
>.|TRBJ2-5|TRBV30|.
TGTGCCTGGAGTCAGGGTAGGGAGACCCAGTACTTC
CAWSQGRETQYF
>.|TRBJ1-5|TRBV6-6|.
TGTGCCAGCAGTTACTCGAGTCTTACAGATAGGCAGCCCCAGCATTTT
CASSYSSLTDRQPQHF
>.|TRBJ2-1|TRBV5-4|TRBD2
TGTGCCAGCAGCTTGGGGGTGGGAGGGGACGCCTACAATGAGCAGTTCTTC
CASSLGVGGDAYNEQFF
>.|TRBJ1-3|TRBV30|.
TGTGCCTGGAGCCCCCCGGCGGGGATTACAACCATATATTTT
CAWSPPAGITTIYF
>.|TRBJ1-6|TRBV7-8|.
TGTGCCAGCAGCTTAGCGCTTGGTGCTAATTCACCCCTCCACTTT
CASSLALGANSPLHF
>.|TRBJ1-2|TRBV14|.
TGTGCCAGCAGCCGAACTGACTGGGATTACTATGGCTACACCTTC
CASSRTDWDYYGYTF
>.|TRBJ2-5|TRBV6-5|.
TGTGCCAGCAGTTACTATGCCCTACTGGGAGAAGAGACCCAGTACTTC
CASSYYALLGEETQYF
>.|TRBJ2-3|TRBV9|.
TGTGCCAGCAGCGTAGCCAGCTTCCCAGATACGCAGTATTTT
CASSVASFPDTQYF
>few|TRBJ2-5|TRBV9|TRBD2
TGTGCCAGCAGCGTAGATAGCGGGCGAGGGGAGACCCAGTACTTC
CASSVDSGRGETQYF
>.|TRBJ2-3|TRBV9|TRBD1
TGTGCCAGCAGCGTAGAGGCAGGGGGCAATCCAGATACGCAGTATTTT
CASSVEAGGNPDTQYF
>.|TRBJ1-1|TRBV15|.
TGTGCCACCAGCGGGGGACGGGCGAACACTGAAGCTTTCTTT
CATSGGRANTEAFF
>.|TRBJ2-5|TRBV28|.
TGTGCCAGCAGTCCGACTAGTCGTACTATAAAAGAGACCCAGTACTTC
CASSPTSRTIKETQYF
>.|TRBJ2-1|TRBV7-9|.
TGTGCCAGCAGCTCCACCAACTCGGGGCCCGAGCAGTTCTTC
CASSSTNSGPEQFF
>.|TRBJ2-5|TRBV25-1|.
TGTGCCAGCAGTGAAACTGAACTAGAGACCCAGTACTTC
CASSETELETQYF
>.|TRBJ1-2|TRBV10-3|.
TGTGCCATCAGTGAGTCCCCGGGACCGGGAGGCTACACCTTC
CAISESPGPGGYTF
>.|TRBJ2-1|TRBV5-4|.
TGTGCCAGCCGGAGCAGGGTCGCGTCCAATGAGCAGTTCTTC
CASRSRVASNEQFF
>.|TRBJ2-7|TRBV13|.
TGTGCCAGCAGCTTAGGATCTGGCGAGCAGTACTTC
CASSLGSGEQYF
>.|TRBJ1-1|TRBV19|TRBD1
TGTGCCAGTAGTATTCAGGGGGTTGGGACTGAAGCTTTCTTT
CASSIQGVGTEAFF
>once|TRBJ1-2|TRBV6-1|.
TGTGCCAGCAGTGCACAGGGCTCTGGGAACTATGGCTACACCTTC
CASSAQGSGNYGYTF
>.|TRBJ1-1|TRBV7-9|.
TGTGCCAGCAGCTTAGGTAGAGGCGGGCAGACAAACACTGAAGCTTTCTTT
CASSLGRGGQTNTEAFF
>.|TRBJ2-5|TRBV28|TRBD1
TGTGCCAGCAGCCGTTACCCCCGGACAGGGTTGGCAGAGACCCAGTACTTC
CASSRYPRTGLAETQYF
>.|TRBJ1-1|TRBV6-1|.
TGTGCCAGCATACCAAGGATGAACACTGAAGCTTTCTTT
CASIPRMNTEAFF
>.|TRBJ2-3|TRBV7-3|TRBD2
TGTGCCAGCAGCCTAACTAGCGGGGGGCGCCCCTTCTTGAGGAATACGCAGTATTTT
CASSLTSGGRPFLRNTQYF
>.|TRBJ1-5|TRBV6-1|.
TGTGCCAGCAGTGAAGGGGCCAATCAGCCCCAGCATTTT
CASSEGANQPQHF
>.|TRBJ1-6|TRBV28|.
TGTGCCAGCAGTTTGAAGGTCGGGAGCTCCTATAATTCACCCCTCCACTTT
CASSLKVGSSYNSPLHF
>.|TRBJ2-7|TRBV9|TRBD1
TGTGCCAGCAGCGCAACCGGGACAGAATACGAGCAGTACTTC
CASSATGTEYEQYF
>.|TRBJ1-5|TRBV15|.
TGTGCCACCAGCAGTGGCCGAAATCAGCCCCAGCATTTT
CATSSGRNQPQHF